The T cell receptor beta chain under discussion was sequenced for a study of shared clonotypes between healthy human individuals. Study-level background: Serving as donors were a couple of women and three men, whose ages spanned 18 to 49. Study results and limitations: Generation probabilities of non-shared clonotypes were lower (relative to those shared by all four donors). With a few donors compared, 4% to 5.5% of naive CD4 clonotypes were shared.

Of note for this clone: Its antigen is still unknown.

Terminally differentiated effector memory CD45RA+ cells were left out of the naive CD8 fraction, which was CD45RO-negative and positively selected for CCR7. Healthy adults negative for HIV, lacking recent acute infections or vaccinations, served as donors. The method was immunoSEQ multiplex PCR; TCRdb's version includes in-frame clones alone and lacks a portion of them. The data hold around 2.1 million clones, with about 92% observed a single time. The germline gives CDR1 MGHRA, CDR2 YSYEKL. Trimming removed 1 base from V and 4 bases from J, with 14 bases in between. This CDR3 comprises 16 residues. Sequences were obtained from naive CD8+ T cells from PBMCs. This clonotype was obtained from a man between 18 and 35 years old in good health. Some clones in this sample may be carry-over from other donors' samples. The gene calls are TRBV4-1 and TRBJ1-5; tentative D call: TRBD1 (6 bases). In DNA form, the CDR3 reads TGCGCCAGCAGCCAAGGATTTACAGGGTATAATCAGCCCCAGCATTTT. Protein: CASSQGFTGYNQPQHF.